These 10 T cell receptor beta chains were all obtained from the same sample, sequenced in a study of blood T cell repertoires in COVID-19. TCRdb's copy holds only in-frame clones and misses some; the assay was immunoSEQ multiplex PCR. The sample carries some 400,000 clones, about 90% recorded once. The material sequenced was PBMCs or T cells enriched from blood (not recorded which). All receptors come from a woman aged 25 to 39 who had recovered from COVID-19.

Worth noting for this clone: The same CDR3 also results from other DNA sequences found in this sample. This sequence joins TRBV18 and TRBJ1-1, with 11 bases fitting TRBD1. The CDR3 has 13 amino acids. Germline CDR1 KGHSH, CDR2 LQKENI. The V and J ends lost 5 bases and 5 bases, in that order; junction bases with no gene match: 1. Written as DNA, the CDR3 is TGTGCCAGCTCAGGACAGGGGGCGACTGAAGCTTTCTTT. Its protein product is CASSGQGATEAFF.

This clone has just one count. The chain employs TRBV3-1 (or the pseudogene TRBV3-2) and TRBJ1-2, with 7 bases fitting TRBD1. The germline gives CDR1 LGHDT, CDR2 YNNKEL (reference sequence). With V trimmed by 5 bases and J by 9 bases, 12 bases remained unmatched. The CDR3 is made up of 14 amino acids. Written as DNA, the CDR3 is TGTGCCAGCAGCTCAAACCGGGACAGTTTTAGCTACACCTTC. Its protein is CASSSNRDSFSYTF.

Here the CDR3 DNA reads TGTGCCAGCAGTCCCTTACCGGGACAGGGTTCCTACGAGCAGTACTTC. Protein sequence: CASSPLPGQGSYEQYF. V is TRBV7-9 and J is TRBJ2-7; 9 bases align to TRBD1. This CDR3 comprises 16 residues. V lost 6 bases and J lost 1; bases outside the gene matches: 10. Germline-derived CDR1 and CDR2 are SEHNR and FQNEAQ (reference sequence).

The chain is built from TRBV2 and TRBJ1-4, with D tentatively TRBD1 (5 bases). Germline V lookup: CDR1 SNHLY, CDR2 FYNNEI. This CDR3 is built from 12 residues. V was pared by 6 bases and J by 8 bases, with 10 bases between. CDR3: CASRDSREKLFF. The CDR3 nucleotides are TGTGCCAGCAGAGACAGTCGCGAAAAACTGTTTTTT.

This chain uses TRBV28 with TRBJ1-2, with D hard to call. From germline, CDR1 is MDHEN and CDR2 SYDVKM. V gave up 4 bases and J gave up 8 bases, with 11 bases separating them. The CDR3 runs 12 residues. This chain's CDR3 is CASSSREGGYTF. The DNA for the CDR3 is TGTGCCAGCAGTTCCCGGGAGGGAGGCTACACCTTC.

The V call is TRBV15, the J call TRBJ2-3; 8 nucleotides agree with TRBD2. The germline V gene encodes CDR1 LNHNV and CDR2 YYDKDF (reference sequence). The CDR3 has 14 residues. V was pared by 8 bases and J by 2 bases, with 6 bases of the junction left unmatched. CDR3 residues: CATAEAGDTDTQYF. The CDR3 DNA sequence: TGTGCCACCGCGGAAGCGGGGGACACAGATACGCAGTATTTT.

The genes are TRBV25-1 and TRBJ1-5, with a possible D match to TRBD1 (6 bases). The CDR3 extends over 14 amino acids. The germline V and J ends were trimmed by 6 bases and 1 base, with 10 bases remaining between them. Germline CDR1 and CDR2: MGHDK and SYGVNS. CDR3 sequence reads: CASSSGQSNQPQHF. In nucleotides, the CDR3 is TGTGCCAGCAGCTCCGGACAGAGCAATCAGCCCCAGCATTTT.

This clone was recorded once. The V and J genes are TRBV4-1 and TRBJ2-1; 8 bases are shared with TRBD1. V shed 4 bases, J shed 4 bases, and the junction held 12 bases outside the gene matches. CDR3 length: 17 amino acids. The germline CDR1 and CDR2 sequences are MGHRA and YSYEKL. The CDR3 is CASSPLVGTGNYNEQFF. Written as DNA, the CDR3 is TGCGCCAGCAGCCCCCTCGTGGGGACAGGCAATTACAATGAGCAGTTCTTC.

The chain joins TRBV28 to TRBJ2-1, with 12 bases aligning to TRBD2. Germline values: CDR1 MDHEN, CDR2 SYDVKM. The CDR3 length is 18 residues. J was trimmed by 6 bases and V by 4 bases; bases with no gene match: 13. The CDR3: CASSSPKRTSGIVNEQFF. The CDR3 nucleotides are TGTGCCAGCAGTTCCCCAAAACGGACTAGCGGGATCGTCAATGAGCAGTTCTTC.

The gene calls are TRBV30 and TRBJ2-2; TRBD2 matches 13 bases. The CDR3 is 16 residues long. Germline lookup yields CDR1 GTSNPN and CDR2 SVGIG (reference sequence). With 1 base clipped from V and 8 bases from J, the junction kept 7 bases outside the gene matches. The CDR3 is CAWSGTWGLAGGELFF. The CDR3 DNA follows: TGTGCCTGGAGTGGGACCTGGGGACTAGCGGGAGGGGAGCTGTTTTTT.